Following are 10 T cell receptor beta chains from one sample sequenced in a study of post-analysis software for immune sequencing data (dated by TCRdb to between 2014 and 2017). Receptor amplification or capture employed PCR. The listed sequencing device is Illumina HiSeq 2500. To reduce PCR and sequencing biases, unique molecular identifiers were incorporated into the TCR beta cDNA libraries. TCRdb ran its own pipeline on the public reads, namely fastp trimming at Q25 and MiXCR clone calling, and kept in-frame beta chains. For every CDR3 protein sequence, its rows merge into one entry that carries the most common genes and DNA. The sample data list 350,000 to 500,000 distinct CDR3 sequences, and about 39% of these were observed just once. The ten largest make up 6% to 9% of the sample. Study-level results and caveats: Patients showed significantly higher frequencies than controls for roughly five TRBV segments, among them TRBV5-6, TRBV5-1 and TRBV20-1.

The antigens these receptors bind are not known. Sequencing input: blood. These receptors were collected from a girl aged 2-15 years with multiple sclerosis.

Details on this clonotype: The germline gene is not matched at one end of the junction; a read error may be the cause. J is TRBJ2-7 and V is TRBV9; D may be TRBD2 (6 bases). The CDR3 covers 16 residues. Germline CDR1 SGDLS, CDR2 YYNGEE. CDR3 amino acids: CAGSVSRDSSSYEQYF. The CDR3 nucleotides are TGTGCCGGCAGCGTATCCCGGGACTCCAGCTCCTACGAGCAGTACTTC.

This clonotype was counted once. The genes are TRBV10-3 and TRBJ1-5, with D perhaps TRBD1 (5 bases). The CDR3 runs to 11 residues. V lost 11 bases and J lost 6, with 11 bases in between. CDR1 and CDR2 (germline): ENHRY, SYGVKD. The CDR3 reads CAPRGVQPQHF. In DNA, the CDR3 is TGTGCCCCGCGGGGGGTTCAGCCCCAGCATTTT.

The rearrangement uses TRBV5-6 and TRBJ2-1; the match to TRBD1 covers 8 bases. J gave up 0 bases and V 5 bases, and 10 bases lay outside the gene matches. Germline V lookup: CDR1 SGHDT, CDR2 YYEEEE. The CDR3 contains 17 residues. DNA for the CDR3: TGTGCCAGCAGACCGGGACAGGCGAAAAACTCCTACAATGAGCAGTTCTTC. Its translation is CASRPGQAKNSYNEQFF.

In its sample, this clonotype was seen a few times. The chain carries TRBV4-3 and TRBJ2-5; 8 bases fit TRBD1. Germline CDR1 LGHNA, CDR2 YSLEER. V lost 2 bases, J lost 5 bases, and 7 bases stayed unmatched. The length of the CDR3 is 15 residues. The CDR3 sequence: CASSQWTGTIETQYF. As DNA, the CDR3 is TGCGCCAGCAGCCAATGGACAGGGACGATCGAGACCCAGTACTTC.

The genes are TRBV20-1 and TRBJ1-1; D possibly corresponds to TRBD1 (6 bases). V lost 5 bases to trimming and J lost 0 bases, with 13 bases between them. Germline values: CDR1 DFQATT, CDR2 SNEGSKA (reference sequence). The CDR3 is 14 residues long. CDR3 region: CSAPKTGMNTEAFF. CDR3 bases: TGCAGTGCTCCTAAGACAGGAATGAACACTGAAGCTTTCTTT.

The rearrangement links TRBV7-2 to TRBJ1-5; D is unresolved. This CDR3 spans 13 amino acids. The V gene's germline CDR1 is SGHTA and CDR2 FQGNSA. Deletions cut 5 bases from V and 5 bases from J, with 10 bases between. DNA for the CDR3: TGTGCCAGCAGCATAGGACTCTATCAGCCCCAGCATTTT. It specifies CASSIGLYQPQHF.

The chain couples TRBV7-2 to TRBJ2-7, with 13 bases matching TRBD2. Germline CDR1 reads SGHTA; CDR2 reads FQGNSA. The CDR3 spans 16 residues. Trimming at V came to 5 bases and at J to 2 bases, leaving 6 bases not matched to a gene. As DNA, the CDR3 is TGTGCCAGCAGCCTACTAGCGGGAGGGAACCCCTACGAGCAGTACTTC. This gives the protein CASSLLAGGNPYEQYF.

Comments on this clonotype: This may be a read error, as it is one base from a much larger clone. V gene TRBV7-3 combines with J gene TRBJ2-3; 7 bases are shared with TRBD1. Germline CDR1 and CDR2: SGHTA and FQGTGA. The CDR3 extends over 16 amino acids. The CDR3 reads CAGSLRGGAPTDTQYF. The CDR3 DNA sequence: TGTGCCGGCAGCTTAAGAGGGGGCGCCCCCACAGATACGCAGTATTTT.

V and J are TRBV12-3 or TRBV12-4 and TRBJ2-1; tentatively, D is TRBD2 (6 bases). V was cut by 7 bases and J by 0 bases, with 16 bases left in between. The CDR3 contains 16 residues. CDR3 in DNA: TGTGCCAGCAAAACTCAACGGGAGAGCTCCTACAATGAGCAGTTCTTC. This translates into CASKTQRESSYNEQFF.

A few counts support this clonotype. This rearrangement joins TRBV7-8 to TRBJ1-5; tentative D call: TRBD1 (5 bases). V lost 5 bases and J lost 0, with 14 bases in between. This CDR3 contains 16 residues. Germline V gene sequence: CDR1 SGHVS, CDR2 FQNEAQ. CDR3 in amino acids: CASSSRQYYSNQPQHF. In DNA, the CDR3 is TGTGCCAGCAGCAGTAGACAGTACTATAGCAATCAGCCCCAGCATTTT.